The clone carrying this T cell receptor (beta chain) was detected once. Its antigen is not known. The data were taken from a study of T cell responses to AZD1222 COVID-19 vaccine. Whole-study results and caveats: The breadth and depth of Spike-specific TCRs increased once two AZD1222 doses had been given. Dominant CD4 TCR responses targeted spike regions 160-218 and 743-854.

From germline, CDR1 is MNHEY and CDR2 SVGAGI. The length of the CDR3 is 14 residues. After removal of 3 bases from V and 9 bases from J, the junction contained 10 bases not matched to a gene. Sequenced by immunoSEQ multiplex PCR; TCRdb stores in-frame clones only, minus some. The sample consists of some 110,000 clones, around 92% of them appearing once. The chain carries TRBV6-5 and TRBJ2-7, with TRBD1 matching 8 bases. The clonotype was recovered from an adult in good health. The sequencing used peripheral blood, collected on day 0 of AZD1222 vaccination. The CDR3 here is CASSYFAGGAPQYF. CDR3 coding DNA: TGTGCCAGCAGTTATTTCGCAGGGGGCGCCCCGCAGTACTTC.